The 21 T cell receptor beta chains below come from one sample, sequenced in a study of blood T cells in healthy people across ages. Alongside a J-beta primer mix, a sample-barcoded 5' primer served in a second PCR lasting 7 to 11 cycles. TCRdb analysed the 5' RACE reads with MiXCR anew, one entry per CDR3 protein. The sample shows under 2 million distinct CDR3 sequences, 30% to 35% of them seen only once. Sequencing was carried out using blood. The receptors come from a woman aged 25 to 45 in good health.

The chain carries TRBV20-1 and TRBJ2-4; the D gene is possibly TRBD2 (6 bases). Germline CDR1 reads DFQATT; CDR2 reads SNEGSKA (reference sequence). The CDR3 contains 15 residues. V shed 5 bases and J shed 0 bases, with 14 bases lying between them. The CDR3 spells CSAYRRDSAKNIQYF. DNA of the CDR3: TGCAGTGCTTACCGCCGGGACTCAGCCAAAAACATTCAGTACTTC.

The chain couples TRBV7-3 to TRBJ2-3; 11 nucleotides agree with TRBD2. The germline V gene has CDR1 SGHTA and CDR2 FQGTGA. This CDR3 has 14 residues. With 8 bases clipped from V and 6 bases from J, the junction kept 7 bases outside the gene matches. The CDR3 sequence is CASGPGLAADTQYF. In DNA form, the CDR3 reads TGTGCCAGCGGCCCGGGACTAGCGGCGGATACGCAGTATTTT.

The chain is built from TRBV7-2 and TRBJ1-6; no definite D call. CDR3 length: 18 residues. Between the trimmed V and J ends, which lost 1 base and 0 bases, there was a span of 13 bases. The germline V gene encodes CDR1 SGHTA and CDR2 FQGNSA. The CDR3 loop reads CASSLVGSNSSYNSPLHF. The CDR3 DNA sequence: TGTGCCAGCAGCTTAGTGGGCAGTAATAGCTCCTATAATTCACCCCTCCACTTT.

This clonotype turned up a few times. This chain links TRBV28 with TRBJ2-1; possible D gene TRBD2, 6 bases. Trimming took 3 bases from V and 0 from J, leaving 12 bases between them. This CDR3 comprises 16 residues. CDR1 is MDHEN and CDR2 is SYDVKM in the germline V gene. The CDR3 nucleotides read TGTGCCAGCAGTTTGGTAGCGGAGGGCTCCTACAATGAGCAGTTCTTC. Translated, it gives CASSLVAEGSYNEQFF.

The chain recombines TRBV27 with TRBJ2-5; no clear D. The CDR3 sequence is 14 residues long. Trimming cost V 5 bases and J 0 bases, with 10 bases left between them. In germline, CDR1 is MNHEY, CDR2 SMNVEV (reference sequence). The CDR3 DNA follows: TGTGCCAGCAGTAAAACCCAGTACCAAGAGACCCAGTACTTC. Protein sequence: CASSKTQYQETQYF.

This clonotype was seen only a few times. The rearrangement links TRBV7-3 to TRBJ1-1; D is uncertain. The CDR3 extends over 14 amino acids. The V gene lost 0 bases and the J gene lost 2 bases, with 7 bases spanning the gap. From germline, CDR1 is SGHTA and CDR2 FQGTGA. The CDR3 nucleotides are TGTGCCAGCAGCTTAACGTCACATAACACTGAAGCTTTCTTT. Protein: CASSLTSHNTEAFF.

This rearrangement joins TRBV7-9 to TRBJ2-5; D may be TRBD2 (6 bases). V was pared by 1 base and J by 2 bases, with 14 bases between. The CDR3 contains 16 residues. Per the germline V gene, CDR1 is SEHNR and CDR2 is FQNEAQ (reference sequence). In DNA, the CDR3 is TGTGCCAGCAGCTTAGGGGACTTCAAACGACAAGAGACCCAGTACTTC. It encodes CASSLGDFKRQETQYF.

This clonotype was counted many times. The genes are TRBV20-1 and TRBJ2-5, with D hard to call. Germline V gene data show CDR1 as DFQATT and CDR2 as SNEGSKA (reference sequence). V was clipped by 6 bases and J by 2 bases, with 7 bases between them. The CDR3 consists of 11 residues. The CDR3 sequence: CSANRQETQYF. As DNA, the CDR3 is TGCAGTGCCAATCGTCAAGAGACCCAGTACTTC.

This chain links TRBV20-1 with TRBJ2-7; 8 bases map to TRBD1. CDR1 and CDR2 (germline): DFQATT, SNEGSKA (reference sequence). V was pared by 4 bases and J by 5 bases, with 7 bases of the junction left unmatched. This CDR3 has 13 residues. The CDR3 loop reads CSATQGAKDEQYF. The CDR3 bases are TGCAGTGCTACTCAGGGGGCAAAAGACGAGCAGTACTTC.

This clonotype has only a few counts. The junction departs from germline at one end; a sequencing error may be responsible. V and J are TRBV29-1 and TRBJ2-7; no definite D call. CDR1 SQVTM and CDR2 ANQGSEA come from the germline V gene. The CDR3 is 11 residues long. The DNA of the CDR3 is TGCAGCGCGTACTACTCCTACGAGCGGTACTTC. Translating gives CSAYYSYERYF.

This clonotype is categorized as medium-sized. V usage is TRBV4-2 and J usage is TRBJ2-1; 11 nucleotides line up with TRBD2. CDR3 length: 14 residues. Germline V gives CDR1 LGHNA, CDR2 YNFKEQ. J was trimmed by 5 bases and V by 11 bases; bases with no gene match: 8. The CDR3 spells CASAGLAEHNEQFF. In DNA form, the CDR3 reads TGTGCCTCGGCGGGACTAGCGGAACACAATGAGCAGTTCTTC.

This clonotype was seen only a few times. The CDR3 region has the DNA TGTGCCAGCAGTCTAAATGGGGGGGGGCCCGGGACTGAAGCTTTCTTT. Translated: CASSLNGGGPGTEAFF. V is TRBV7-2 and J is TRBJ1-1; D may be TRBD1 (6 bases). Trimming stripped 6 bases from V and 5 bases from J, with 22 bases between. The CDR3 length is 16 residues. CDR1 is SGHTA, CDR2 FQGNSA, per germline.

J is TRBJ2-3 and V is TRBV11-2, with TRBD2 matching 7 bases. The V and J ends lost 1 base and 0 bases, in that order; junction bases with no gene match: 7. Germline CDR1 and CDR2: SGHAT and FQNNGV. The CDR3 spans 17 residues. CDR3 residues: CASSLVPLALSTDTQYF. The DNA of the CDR3 is TGTGCCAGCAGCTTAGTCCCACTAGCGCTAAGCACAGATACGCAGTATTTT.

There are a few counts of this clonotype. The chain has TRBV27 and TRBJ2-7; D gene uncertain. With 10 bases removed from V and 5 bases from J, the gap between germline ends came to 18 bases. From germline, CDR1 is MNHEY and CDR2 SMNVEV (reference sequence). The CDR3 is 13 amino acids. DNA of the CDR3: TGTGCCACCGCGTTGTGGGCTGGTAACGAGCAGTACTTC. Residues: CATALWAGNEQYF.

This clonotype was recorded only once. This may come from a read error, since a much larger clone is one base off. This chain connects TRBV29-1 to TRBJ1-2; 10 positions agree with TRBD1. The CDR3 length is 12 residues. V dropped 6 bases and J dropped 6; count of bases not matched to a gene: 4. From germline, CDR1 is SQVTM and CDR2 ANQGSEA. The CDR3 DNA is TGCAGCGTGGACAGGGGGATCGATGGCTACACCTTC. Translated: CSVDRGIDGYTF.

In its sample, this clonotype was seen many times. The chain combines TRBV4-1 with TRBJ2-7, with 11 bases aligning to TRBD1. CDR1 is MGHRA, CDR2 YSYEKL, per germline. Trimming at V came to 3 bases and at J to 4 bases, leaving 5 bases not matched to a gene. The CDR3 sequence is 15 residues long. CDR3 protein: CASSHRGQGGYEQYF. CDR3 nucleotide sequence: TGCGCCAGCAGCCATAGGGGACAGGGGGGATACGAGCAGTACTTC.

As to this clonotype: This may be a read error: a much more frequent sequence differs by one nucleotide. The chain combines TRBV29-1 with TRBJ2-4, with 8 bases aligning to TRBD1. The V and J ends lost 4 bases and 13 bases, in that order; junction bases with no gene match: 9. Per germline, CDR1 SQVTM and CDR2 ANQGSEA. CDR3 length equals 12 residues. CDR3 in DNA: TGCAGCGTTGGGGAACAGGGGGTCGGGCAGTACTTC. Translating it yields CSVGEQGVGQYF.

This clonotype was detected only a few times. This sequence joins TRBV20-1 and TRBJ2-1; 9 bases align to TRBD2. Per germline, CDR1 DFQATT and CDR2 SNEGSKA (reference sequence). The trim removed 5 bases at V and 5 bases at J, leaving 10 bases unmatched. This CDR3 spans 15 amino acids. The CDR3 protein is CSAAQSGRINNEQFF. The CDR3 bases are TGCAGTGCTGCACAAAGCGGGAGGATCAACAATGAGCAGTTCTTC.

The table lists this clonotype with a few counts. The chain employs TRBV27 and TRBJ2-1; D call uncertain. Trimming took 3 bases from V and 5 from J, leaving 8 bases between them. Germline CDR1 MNHEY, CDR2 SMNVEV (reference sequence). The CDR3 extends over 13 amino acids. The CDR3 DNA reads TGTGCCAGCAGTTTTCTTGCCGACAATGAGCAGTTCTTC. Residues: CASSFLADNEQFF.

The J gene is TRBJ2-1, the V gene TRBV10-3, with a tentative D call TRBD2 (5 bases). Trimming stripped 2 bases from V and 6 bases from J, with 11 bases between. Germline-derived CDR1 and CDR2 are ENHRY and SYGVKD. This CDR3 has 14 residues. As DNA, the CDR3 is TGTGCCATCAGTGAGGATTTGAGCGGCAATGAGCAGTTCTTC. It is translated as CAISEDLSGNEQFF.

The chain joins TRBV28 to TRBJ2-5; possibly TRBD1 for D (6 bases). This CDR3 spans 14 amino acids. Trimming pared 6 bases from V and 0 bases from J, leaving 11 bases between. CDR1 and CDR2 from the germline V gene are MDHEN and SYDVKM. The CDR3 bases are TGTGCCAGCAGCATTACAGGGAACCAAGAGACCCAGTACTTC. This sequence encodes CASSITGNQETQYF. Full variable domain (outside the CDR3, taken from reference TRBV28 and TRBJ2-5): DVKVTQSSRYLVKRTGEKVFLECVQDMDHENMFWYRQDPGLGLRLIYFSYDVKMKEKGDIPEGYSVSREKKERFSLILESASTNQTSMYLCASSITGNQETQYFGPGTRLLVL.